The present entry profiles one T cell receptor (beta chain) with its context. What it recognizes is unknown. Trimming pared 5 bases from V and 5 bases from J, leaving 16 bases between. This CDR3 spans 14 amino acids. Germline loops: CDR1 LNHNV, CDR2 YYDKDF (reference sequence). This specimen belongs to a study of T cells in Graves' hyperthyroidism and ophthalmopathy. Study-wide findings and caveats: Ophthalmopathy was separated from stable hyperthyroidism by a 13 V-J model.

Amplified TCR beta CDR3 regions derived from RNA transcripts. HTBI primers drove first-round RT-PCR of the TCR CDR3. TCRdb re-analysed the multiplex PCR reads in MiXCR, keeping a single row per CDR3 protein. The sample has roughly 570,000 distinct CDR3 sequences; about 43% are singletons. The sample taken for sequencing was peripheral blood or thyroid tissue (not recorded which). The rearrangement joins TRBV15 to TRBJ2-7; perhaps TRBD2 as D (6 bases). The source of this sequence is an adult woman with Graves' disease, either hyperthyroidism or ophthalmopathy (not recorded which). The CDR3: CATSVRYGGNEQYF. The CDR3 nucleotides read TGTGCCACCAGCGTTCGGTACGGCGGGAACGAGCAGTACTTC.